The clone carrying this TCR beta chain is labeled medium-sized (0.01 to 0.1%). This record belongs to a study of HIV-infected patients and healthy controls. One entry per CDR3 protein, called by TCRdb with MiXCR from the 5' RACE reads. The sample includes some 20,000 distinct CDR3 sequences, less than 20% of them seen just once. This CDR3 comprises 17 residues. J lost 1 base, V lost 4 bases, and 11 bases had no gene match. Germline CDR1 reads GTSNPN; CDR2 reads SVGIG (reference sequence). The J gene is TRBJ1-5, the V gene TRBV30, with TRBD1 matching over 9 bases. Material for sequencing was CD8+ T cells from blood. The receptor was isolated from a human donor in good health. The CDR3 spells CAWKEGPGQGSNQPQHF. CDR3 nucleotides: TGTGCCTGGAAAGAGGGGCCGGGACAGGGAAGCAATCAGCCCCAGCATTTT. Combining the CDR3 with reference TRBV30 and TRBJ1-5 gives the whole variable domain SQTIHQWPATLVQPVGSPLSLECTVEGTSNPNLYWYRQAAGRGLQLLFYSVGIGQISSEVPQNLSASRPQDRQFILSSKKLLLSDSGFYLCAWKEGPGQGSNQPQHFGDGTRLSIL.